Given below is one T cell receptor (beta chain) in context. Assay: immunoSEQ multiplex PCR; the TCRdb copy retains only in-frame clones and omits some. The sample consists of 80,000 or so clones, less than 95% of them appearing once. This sample was included in a study of control samples from healthy donors and cancer patients. Trimming removed 5 bases at V and 0 bases at J, with 11 bases between. The CDR3 has 15 amino acids. Germline V gene data show CDR1 as SGHTA and CDR2 as FQGTGA. This receptor was obtained from a woman aged 40 to 55 in good health. Sequenced material: blood. This sequence joins TRBV7-3 and TRBJ1-3; D is perhaps TRBD1 (5 bases). CDR3 DNA: TGTGCCAGCAGCCAGACAGCAAGCTCTGGAAACACCATATATTTT. Amino acids: CASSQTASSGNTIYF.